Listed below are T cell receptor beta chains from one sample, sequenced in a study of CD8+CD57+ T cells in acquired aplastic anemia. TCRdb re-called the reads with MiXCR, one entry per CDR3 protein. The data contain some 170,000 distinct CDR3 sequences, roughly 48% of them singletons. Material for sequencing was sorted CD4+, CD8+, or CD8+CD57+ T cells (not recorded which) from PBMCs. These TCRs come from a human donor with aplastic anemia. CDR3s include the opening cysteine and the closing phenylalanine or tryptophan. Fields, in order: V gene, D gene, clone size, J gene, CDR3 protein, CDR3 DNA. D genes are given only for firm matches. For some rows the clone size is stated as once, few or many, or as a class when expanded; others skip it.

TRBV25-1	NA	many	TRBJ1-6	CASSDMNNSPLHF	TGTGCCAGCAGTGATATGAATAATTCACCCCTCCACTTT
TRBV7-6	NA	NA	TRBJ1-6	CASSLANSPLHF	TGTGCCAGCAGCTTAGCGAATTCACCCCTCCACTTT
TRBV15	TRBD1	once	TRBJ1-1	CATSSATRTGGNTEAFF	TGTGCCACCAGCAGTGCTACAAGGACAGGGGGGAATACTGAAGCTTTCTTT
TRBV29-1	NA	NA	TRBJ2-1	CSVQRQVGEQRF	TGCAGCGTTCAGCGTCAGGTTGGTGAGCAGCGCTTC
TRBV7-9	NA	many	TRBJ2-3	CASSSRLGEGTDTQYF	TGTGCCAGCAGCTCCCGACTAGGTGAGGGCACAGATACGCAGTATTTT
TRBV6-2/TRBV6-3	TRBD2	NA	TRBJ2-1	CASSYGLAGYNEQFF	TGTGCCAGCAGTTACGGTCTAGCGGGCTACAATGAGCAGTTCTTC
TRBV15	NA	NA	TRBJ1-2	CATSRDLGGYGYTF	TGTGCCACCAGCAGAGATCTGGGGGGTTATGGCTACACCTTC
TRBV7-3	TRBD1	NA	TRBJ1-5	CASSSLGQGYNQPQHF	TGTGCCAGCAGCTCCCTCGGACAGGGGTACAATCAGCCCCAGCATTTT
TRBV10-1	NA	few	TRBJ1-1	CASSDRRGMNTEAFF	TGCGCCAGCAGTGATAGAAGAGGAATGAACACTGAAGCTTTCTTT
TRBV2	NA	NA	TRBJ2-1	CASSEETDNEQFF	TGTGCCAGCAGTGAAGAAACAGACAATGAGCAGTTCTTC
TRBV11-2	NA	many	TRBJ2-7	CASSSDYEQYF	TGTGCCAGCAGCTCCGACTACGAGCAGTACTTC
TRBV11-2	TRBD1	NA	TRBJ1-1	CASSLFYRTGLGTEAFF	TGTGCCAGCAGCTTATTCTACAGGACAGGTTTGGGCACTGAAGCTTTCTTT
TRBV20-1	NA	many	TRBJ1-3	CSARMPRAPLSGNTIYF	TGCAGTGCTAGGATGCCCCGGGCTCCGCTTTCGGGAAACACCATATATTTT
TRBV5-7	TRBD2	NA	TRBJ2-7	CASSVTSGKQYF	TGTGCCAGCAGCGTGACTAGCGGCAAGCAGTACTTC
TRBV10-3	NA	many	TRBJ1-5	CAISEAGSNQPQHF	TGTGCCATCAGTGAGGCCGGGAGCAATCAGCCCCAGCATTTT
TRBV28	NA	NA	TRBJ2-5	CASQPGAAGRETQYF	TGTGCCAGCCAACCGGGGGCGGCTGGAAGGGAGACCCAGTACTTC
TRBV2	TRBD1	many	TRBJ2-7	CASRTGYAGEQYF	TGTGCCAGCAGGACAGGGTATGCAGGCGAGCAGTACTTC
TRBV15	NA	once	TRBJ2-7	CATSRELGAYEQYF	TGTGCCACCAGCAGAGAGCTAGGTGCCTACGAGCAGTACTTC
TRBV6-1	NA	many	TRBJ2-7	CASSPGANYEQYF	TGTGCCAGCTCCCCTGGGGCCAACTACGAGCAGTACTTC
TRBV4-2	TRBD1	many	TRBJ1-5	CASSQVGTGDNQPQHF	TGTGCCAGCAGCCAAGTCGGTACAGGGGACAATCAGCCCCAGCATTTT
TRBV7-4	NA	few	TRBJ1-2	CASSPTTRDGYTF	TGTGCCAGCAGCCCGACAACGAGGGATGGCTACACCTTC
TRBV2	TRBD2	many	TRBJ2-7	CASSNGLAAYEQYF	TGTGCCAGCAGTAATGGACTAGCGGCCTACGAGCAGTACTTC
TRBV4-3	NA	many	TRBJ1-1	CASSQDGAGVEAFF	TGCGCCAGCAGCCAAGATGGGGCCGGCGTCGAAGCTTTCTTT
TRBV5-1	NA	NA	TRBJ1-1	CASSSDTRHPPGNTEAFF	TGCGCCAGCAGCTCTGACACGCGCCACCCCCCCGGGAACACTGAAGCTTTCTTT
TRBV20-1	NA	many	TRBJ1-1	CSASPGPTEAFF	TGCAGTGCTAGCCCAGGGCCCACTGAAGCTTTCTTT
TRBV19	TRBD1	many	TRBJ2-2	CALGPGTGLGGELFF	TGTGCCCTAGGTCCGGGGACAGGCCTGGGAGGGGAGCTGTTTTTT
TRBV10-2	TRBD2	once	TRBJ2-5	CASSALAGDQLETQYF	TGCGCCAGCAGTGCACTAGCGGGGGACCAGCTGGAGACCCAGTACTTC
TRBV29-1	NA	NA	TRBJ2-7	CSARQGTEQYF	TGCAGCGCACGGCAGGGAACCGAGCAGTACTTC